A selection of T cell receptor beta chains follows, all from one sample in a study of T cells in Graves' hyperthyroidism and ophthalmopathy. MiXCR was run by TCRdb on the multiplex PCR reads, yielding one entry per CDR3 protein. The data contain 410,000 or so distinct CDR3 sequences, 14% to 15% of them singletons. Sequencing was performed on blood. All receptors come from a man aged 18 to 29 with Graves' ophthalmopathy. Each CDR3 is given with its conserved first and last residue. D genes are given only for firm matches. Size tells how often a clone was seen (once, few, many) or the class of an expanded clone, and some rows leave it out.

CASSLEDEQYF	TGCGCCAGCAGTTTAGAGGACGAGCAGTACTTC	TRBJ2-7	NA	NA	TRBV10-2	11
CATSRAGSGYEQYF	TGTGCCACCAGCAGAGCTGGTAGCGGCTACGAGCAGTACTTC	TRBJ2-7	NA	many	TRBV15	14
CASRRQADEKLFF	TGTGCCAGTAGAAGACAGGCGGATGAAAAACTGTTTTTT	TRBJ1-4	NA	few	TRBV19	13
CASSLASGFDGYTF	TGCGCCAGCAGCTTGGCCTCAGGTTTCGATGGCTACACCTTC	TRBJ1-2	NA	many	TRBV5-1	14
CASSSVTGVYNEQFF	TGCGCCAGCAGCTCCGTGACAGGGGTGTACAATGAGCAGTTCTTC	TRBJ2-1	TRBD1	few	TRBV4-1	15
CSASKQQGANYGYTF	TGCAGTGCTAGTAAGCAACAGGGGGCGAACTATGGCTACACCTTC	TRBJ1-2	TRBD1	many	TRBV20-1	15
CASSRDLLGGFF	TGTGCCAGCAGTAGGGACCTCCTAGGGGGGTTCTTC	TRBJ2-1	NA	NA	TRBV12-3/TRBV12-4	12
CASSLSMGTGGYGYTF	TGTGCCAGCAGTTTATCGATGGGGACAGGGGGCTATGGCTACACCTTC	TRBJ1-2	TRBD1	many	TRBV6-1	16
CASSSRENTEAFF	TGTGCCAGCAGTTCCAGGGAGAACACTGAAGCTTTCTTT	TRBJ1-1	NA	many	TRBV6-2/TRBV6-3	13
CASSPGLAGSTDTQYF	TGTGCCAGCAGTCCCGGACTAGCGGGCAGCACAGATACGCAGTATTTT	TRBJ2-3	TRBD2	many	TRBV19	16
CASSPPGLAGGGEQFF	TGTGCCAGCTCACCACCTGGACTAGCGGGAGGTGGTGAGCAGTTCTTC	TRBJ2-1	TRBD2	many	TRBV18	16
CASSGGNSLNQETQYF	TGTGCCAGCAGTGGAGGTAACAGTCTTAATCAAGAGACCCAGTACTTC	TRBJ2-5	NA	NA	TRBV6-1	16
CASRRVASQYF	TGTGCCAGCCGGCGGGTAGCTTCCCAGTACTTC	TRBJ2-5	NA	NA	TRBV7-9	11
CASSQPGSPLHF	TGCGCCAGCAGCCAACCCGGTTCACCCCTCCACTTT	TRBJ1-6	NA	NA	TRBV4-1	12
CAWAGTGDQPQHF	TGTGCCTGGGCCGGGACAGGGGACCAGCCCCAGCATTTT	TRBJ1-5	TRBD1	many	TRBV30	13
CATHRGTAETQYF	TGTGCCACCCATAGAGGGACCGCAGAGACCCAGTACTTC	TRBJ2-5	NA	many	TRBV3-1	13
CASIAYRDRGTDTQYF	TGTGCCAGCATAGCTTATAGGGACAGGGGCACAGATACGCAGTATTTT	TRBJ2-3	TRBD1	few	TRBV28	16
CASSVWTVTNYGYTF	TGTGCCAGTAGTGTCTGGACAGTAACTAACTATGGCTACACCTTC	TRBJ1-2	NA	NA	TRBV19	15
CASSFPVGDTQYF	TGTGCCAGCAGCTTCCCGGTAGGGGATACGCAGTATTTT	TRBJ2-3	NA	many	TRBV11-3	13
CASSVDGGISYEQYF	TGTGCCAGCAGCGTAGATGGGGGAATATCCTACGAGCAGTACTTC	TRBJ2-7	NA	many	TRBV9	15
CATSRYDSAPSTDTQYF	TGTGCCACCAGCAGATACGACAGCGCCCCTAGCACAGATACGCAGTATTTT	TRBJ2-3	NA	many	TRBV15	17
CASTTGTDTQYF	TGTGCCAGCACAACGGGGACTGACACGCAGTATTTT	TRBJ2-3	NA	many	TRBV18	12
CASSTRQGMYGYTF	TGTGCCAGTAGCACCAGACAGGGAATGTATGGCTACACCTTC	TRBJ1-2	TRBD1	few	TRBV19	14
CASHEGADTQYF	TGCGCCAGCCATGAAGGGGCAGATACGCAGTATTTT	TRBJ2-3	NA	many	TRBV5-1	12